The entry below describes one TCR beta chain. Antigen: not known. Making TCR beta cDNA involved roughly 500 ng total RNA and a constant-region primer. Libraries covering TCR beta were generated through three nested multiplex PCR rounds (using a slightly modified ARM-PCR). With TRBV1-TRBV30 forward primers and a C-beta reverse primer, the first two PCR rounds were run for 10 cycles each. TCRdb re-called the multiplex PCR reads with MiXCR, one entry per CDR3 protein. The table includes about 180,000 distinct CDR3 sequences, roughly three fifths detected once. RNA isolated from unsorted whole blood supplied the blood RNA, with germline DNA also extracted. The entry originates in a study of tumor-infiltrating lymphocytes in primary liver carcinoma. At the level of the study: The study included patients who were men and women aged 30 to 69 years. Staged T1-T3 N0M0, the tumors had sizes that ranged from about 4.2 to 10 cm across.

General study points: Researchers did not compare CD4+ and CD8+ repertoires, as samples were bulk unsorted.

CDR1 and CDR2 (germline): MNHEY, SVGAGI. The CDR3 length is 13 residues. J lost 6 bases, V lost 10 bases, and 12 bases had no gene match. The V gene is TRBV6-5, the J gene TRBJ2-7; 7 bases match TRBD2. The TCR sequence derives from a middle-aged man with primary liver carcinoma and hepatitis B virus infection. The sample comprised peripheral blood. In DNA, the CDR3 is TGTGCCAACAGCCCCCCCGGGGGGAGCGAGCAGTACTTC. Translating gives CANSPPGGSEQYF.